What follows are 2 T cell receptor beta chains derived from one specimen sequenced in a study of blood T cells in healthy people across ages. A second PCR of 7 to 11 cycles used a sample-barcoded 5' primer and a J-beta primer mix. A single record per CDR3 protein comes from TCRdb applying MiXCR to the 5' RACE reads. The data show some 760,000 distinct CDR3 sequences, with 25% seen just once and more than 7.5% held by the top ten. The same specimen was also included in a second study, on T cells of mothers and their children.

Material for sequencing was blood. Receptor source: a boy between 5 and 17 years old in good health.

The CDR3 nucleotides read TGTGCCAGCAGCTTAGCCTCACGGACGGGGAGCTATGGCTACACCTTC. Amino acid sequence: CASSLASRTGSYGYTF. The chain recombines TRBV7-8 with TRBJ1-2; D uncertain. Germline assignment: CDR1 SGHVS and CDR2 FQNEAQ. The CDR3 sequence is 16 residues long. V lost 0 bases, J lost 4 bases, and 15 bases lay in between.

This clonotype was seen a handful of times. The genes are TRBV3-1 and TRBJ2-7, with D possibly matching TRBD1 (6 bases). The length of the CDR3 is 15 residues. Germline V gene data show CDR1 as LGHDT and CDR2 as YNNKEL (reference sequence). Trimming left V 0 bases short and J 5 bases short, with 14 bases between. Here the CDR3 reads CASSQDTTGNHEQYF. The CDR3 DNA sequence: TGTGCCAGCAGCCAAGATACAACAGGGAACCACGAGCAGTACTTC.